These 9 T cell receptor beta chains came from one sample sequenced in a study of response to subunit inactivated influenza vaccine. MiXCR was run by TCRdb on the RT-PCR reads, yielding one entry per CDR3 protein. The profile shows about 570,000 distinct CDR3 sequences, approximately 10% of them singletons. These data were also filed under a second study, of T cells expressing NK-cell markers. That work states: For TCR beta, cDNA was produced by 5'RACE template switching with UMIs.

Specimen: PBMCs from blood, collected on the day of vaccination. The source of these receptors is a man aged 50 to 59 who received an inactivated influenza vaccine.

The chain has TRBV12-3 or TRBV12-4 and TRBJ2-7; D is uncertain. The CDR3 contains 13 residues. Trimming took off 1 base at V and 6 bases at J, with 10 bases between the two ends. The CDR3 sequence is CASSLDRELEQYF. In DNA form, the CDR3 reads TGTGCCAGCAGTTTAGACAGAGAACTCGAGCAGTACTTC.

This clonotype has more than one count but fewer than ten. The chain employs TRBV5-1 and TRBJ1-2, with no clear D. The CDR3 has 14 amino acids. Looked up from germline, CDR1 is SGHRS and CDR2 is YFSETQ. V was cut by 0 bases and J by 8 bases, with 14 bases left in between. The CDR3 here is CASSLESAGEGYTF. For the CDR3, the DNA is TGCGCCAGCAGCTTGGAATCAGCCGGCGAAGGCTACACCTTC.

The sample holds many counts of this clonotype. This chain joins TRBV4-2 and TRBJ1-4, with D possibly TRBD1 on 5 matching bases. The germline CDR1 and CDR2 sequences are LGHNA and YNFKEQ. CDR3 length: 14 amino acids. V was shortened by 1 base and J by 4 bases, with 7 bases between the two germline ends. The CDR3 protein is CASSQGGDNEKLFF. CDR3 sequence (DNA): TGTGCCAGCAGCCAAGGAGGGGATAATGAAAAACTGTTTTTT.

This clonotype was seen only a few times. The CDR3 DNA reads TGTGCCAGCAGGGGGACCGGGCAGGGGTTTTACACCGGGGAGCTGTTTTTT. This sequence encodes CASRGTGQGFYTGELFF. V and J are TRBV6-1 and TRBJ2-2; D possibly corresponds to TRBD1 (6 bases). The CDR3 runs 17 residues. V was trimmed by 6 bases and J by 3 bases, leaving 20 bases between them. From germline, CDR1 is MNHNS and CDR2 SASEGT.

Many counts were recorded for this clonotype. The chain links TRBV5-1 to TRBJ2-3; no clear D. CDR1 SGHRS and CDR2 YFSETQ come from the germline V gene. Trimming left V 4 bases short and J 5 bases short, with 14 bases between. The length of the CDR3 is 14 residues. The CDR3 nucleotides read TGCGCCAGCAGCCCCGGAACGTCGGGAGATACGCAGTATTTT. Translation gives CASSPGTSGDTQYF.

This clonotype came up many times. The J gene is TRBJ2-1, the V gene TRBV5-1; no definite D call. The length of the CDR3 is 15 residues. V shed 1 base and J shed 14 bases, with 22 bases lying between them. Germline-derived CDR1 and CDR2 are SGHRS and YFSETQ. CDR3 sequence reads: CASSLSRPPGNWKFF. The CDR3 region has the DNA TGCGCCAGCAGCTTGTCACGCCCGCCCGGCAATTGGAAGTTCTTC.

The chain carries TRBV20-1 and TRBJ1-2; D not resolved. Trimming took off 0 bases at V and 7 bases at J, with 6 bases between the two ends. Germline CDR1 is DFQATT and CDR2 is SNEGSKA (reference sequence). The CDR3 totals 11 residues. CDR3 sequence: CSAREISGYTF. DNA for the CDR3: TGCAGTGCTAGAGAGATTTCTGGCTACACCTTC.

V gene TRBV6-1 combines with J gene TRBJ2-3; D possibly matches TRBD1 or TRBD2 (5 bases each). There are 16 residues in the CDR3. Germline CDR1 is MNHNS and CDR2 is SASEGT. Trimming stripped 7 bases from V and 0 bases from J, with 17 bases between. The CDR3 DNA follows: TGTGCCAGCAACCCCGGGACCGGCGTTAGCACAGATACGCAGTATTTT. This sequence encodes CASNPGTGVSTDTQYF.

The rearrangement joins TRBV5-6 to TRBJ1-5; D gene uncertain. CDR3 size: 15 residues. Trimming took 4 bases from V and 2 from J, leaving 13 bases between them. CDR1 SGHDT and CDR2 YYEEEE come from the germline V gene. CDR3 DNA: TGTGCCAGCAGCCCGAGACGGATGGGCAATCAGCCCCAGCATTTT. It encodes CASSPRRMGNQPQHF.